These 26 T cell receptor beta chains came from one sample sequenced in a study of regulatory T cells in long-lasting Graves disease. Libraries of TCR beta came from iRepertoire HTBI primers plus Arm-PCR of CDR3 regions. TCRdb independently ran MiXCR on the multiplex PCR reads; one entry per CDR3 protein. The sample lists fewer than 450,000 distinct CDR3 sequences, around 20% seen once, with about 27% in the top ten. The time point is: persistent/refractory GD, antithyroid drugs over 5 years with positive TRAb. From PBMCs, RNA was extracted and then used to make the TCR library. The material was peripheral blood mononuclear cells (PBMCs), obtained when the disease was refractory, from a patient treated with antithyroid drugs. The receptors derive from a female donor with Graves disease.

This clonotype showed up just a few times. The rearrangement links TRBV7-2 to TRBJ2-5; tentatively, D is TRBD1 or TRBD2 (6 bases each). The germline V gene has CDR1 SGHTA and CDR2 FQGNSA. The CDR3 length is 16 residues. Trimming removed 5 bases from V and 5 bases from J, with 21 bases in between. As DNA, the CDR3 is TGTGCCAGCAGCCCGCCCCGGCTCGGGGGCAGGGAGACCCAGTACTTC. This sequence encodes CASSPPRLGGRETQYF. Filled out from reference TRBV7-2 and TRBJ2-5, the complete variable domain reads GAGVSQSPSNKVTEKGKDVELRCDPISGHTALYWYRQSLGQGLEFLIYFQGNSAPDKSGLPSDRFSAERTGGSVSTLTIQRTQQEDSAVYLCASSPPRLGGRETQYFGPGTRLLVL.

The chain joins TRBV27 to TRBJ2-2; 9 bases agree with TRBD2. This CDR3 has 16 amino acids. Germline V gives CDR1 MNHEY, CDR2 SMNVEV (reference sequence). Losses at the gene ends were 1 base for V and 5 bases for J; bases not matched to a gene: 5. CDR3 coding DNA: TGTGCCAGCAGTTTATTTGGTAGCGGGAGTACCGGGGAGCTGTTTTTT. Residues: CASSLFGSGSTGELFF.

In this sample, this clonotype turned up many times. The V gene is TRBV24-1, the J gene TRBJ2-2, with 7 bases aligning to TRBD2. This CDR3 region has 13 residues. Per the germline V gene, CDR1 is KGHDR and CDR2 is SFDVKD. J lost 6 bases, V lost 3 bases, and 0 bases had no gene match. Written as DNA, the CDR3 is TGTGCCACCAGTGATGCGGGAGCCGGGGAGCTGTTTTTT. Translation: CATSDAGAGELFF.

This clonotype was counted between two and nine times. CDR3 residues: CSVEVRTEAFF. In nucleotides, the CDR3 is TGCAGCGTTGAAGTCCGGACTGAAGCTTTCTTT. This chain connects TRBV29-1 to TRBJ1-1; D not certain. Between the trimmed V and J ends, which lost 1 base and 5 bases, there was a span of 5 bases. The germline V gene encodes CDR1 SQVTM and CDR2 ANQGSEA. This CDR3 spans 11 amino acids.

The J gene is TRBJ2-4, the V gene TRBV14; 9 bases match TRBD2. With V trimmed by 3 bases and J by 5 bases, 14 bases remained unmatched. The CDR3 contains 18 residues. Germline CDR1 SGHDN, CDR2 FVKESK. The DNA for the CDR3 is TGTGCCAGCAGCCATGCAGCGGGAGGTGCAAACCCCCAAAACATTCAGTACTTC. Translated, it gives CASSHAAGGANPQNIQYF.

The chain has TRBV20-1 and TRBJ2-3; TRBD2 agrees at 10 bases. The J segment lost 0 bases and the V segment lost 6 bases, leaving 6 bases of the junction unmatched. The CDR3 runs to 15 residues. Germline CDR1 is DFQATT and CDR2 is SNEGSKA (reference sequence). The CDR3 spells CSANGLAASTDTQYF. In nucleotides, the CDR3 is TGCAGTGCAAATGGACTAGCGGCTAGCACAGATACGCAGTATTTT.

This clonotype was seen more than once but under ten times. The gene calls are TRBV5-1 and TRBJ2-1, with TRBD1 matching over 9 bases. V lost 5 bases and J lost 2; bases outside the gene matches: 5. The CDR3 is made up of 15 amino acids. Germline loops: CDR1 SGHRS, CDR2 YFSETQ. The CDR3 DNA reads TGCGCCAGCAGGAAGGGACAGGGACCCTACAATGAGCAGTTCTTC. Translated, it gives CASRKGQGPYNEQFF.

At least ten counts were recorded for this clonotype. V gene TRBV20-1 combines with J gene TRBJ1-4, with 10 positions matching TRBD1. The germline V gene encodes CDR1 DFQATT and CDR2 SNEGSKA (reference sequence). V gave up 3 bases and J gave up 11 bases; unmatched junction bases: 9. CDR3 length equals 14 residues. Here the CDR3 reads CSASGQGVVRKLFF. As DNA, the CDR3 is TGCAGTGCTAGTGGACAGGGGGTTGTGCGGAAACTGTTTTTT.

Points on this clonotype: Lacking the conserved final phenylalanine or tryptophan, this CDR3 likely reflects a read error. The genes are TRBV19 and TRBJ1-1, with D hard to call. Per the germline V gene, CDR1 is LNHDA and CDR2 is SQIVND (reference sequence). The CDR3 covers 13 residues. V was cut by 6 bases and J by 1 base, with 9 bases left in between. This CDR3 is CASSLGQNTEAFL. CDR3 nucleotides: TGTGCCAGTAGCCTAGGGCAGAACACTGAAGCTTTCCTT.

This clonotype was seen repeatedly, ten times or more. The gene calls are TRBV28 and TRBJ1-5; D gene ambiguous. This CDR3 spans 16 amino acids. CDR1 is MDHEN, CDR2 SYDVKM, per germline. Trimming took off 8 bases at V and 9 bases at J, with 26 bases between the two ends. The CDR3 DNA is TGTGCCAGCTCCCCGCTGATGTTGGGCGCACAGCGGCCCCAGCATTTT. It translates to CASSPLMLGAQRPQHF.

In this sample, this clonotype turned up a few times. This chain links TRBV19 with TRBJ1-1, with D unresolved. Germline loops: CDR1 LNHDA, CDR2 SQIVND (reference sequence). Trimming left V 5 bases short and J 6 bases short, with 13 bases between. The CDR3 runs to 13 residues. CDR3 nucleotides: TGTGCCAGTAGTCTTTTTTGGGAGTCTGAAGCTTTCTTT. Translating gives CASSLFWESEAFF.

The V call is TRBV27, the J call TRBJ2-5; perhaps TRBD2 as D (6 bases). Germline V lookup: CDR1 MNHEY, CDR2 SMNVEV (reference sequence). There are 18 residues in the CDR3. With 6 bases removed from V and 2 bases from J, the gap between germline ends came to 25 bases. The CDR3 DNA is TGTGCCAGCAGCGTAGACGACATTCGCGGGGACGGGCAAGAGACCCAGTACTTC. Encoded protein: CASSVDDIRGDGQETQYF.

With respect to this clonotype: It may be a read error: a sequence one base away is much more abundant. The gene calls are TRBV6-1 and TRBJ2-7; 8 bases are shared with TRBD2. The CDR3 spans 14 residues. Germline CDR1 and CDR2: MNHNS and SASEGT. CDR3 sequence reads: CASSRLASNYERYF. CDR3 coding DNA: TGTGCCAGCAGTCGACTAGCGAGCAACTACGAGCGGTACTTC.

This clonotype has a handful of counts. The genes are TRBV28 and TRBJ2-2; D remains ambiguous. V shed 7 bases and J shed 0 bases, with 9 bases lying between them. CDR3 length: 14 amino acids. The germline CDR1 and CDR2 sequences are MDHEN and SYDVKM. CDR3 amino acids: CASTSSPNTGELFF. In nucleotides, the CDR3 is TGTGCCAGCACCTCGTCCCCGAACACCGGGGAGCTGTTTTTT. The variable domain in full, with the rest retrieved from reference TRBV28 and TRBJ2-2, is DVKVTQSSRYLVKRTGEKVFLECVQDMDHENMFWYRQDPGLGLRLIYFSYDVKMKEKGDIPEGYSVSREKKERFSLILESASTNQTSMYLCASTSSPNTGELFFGEGSRLTVL.

The V and J genes are TRBV15 and TRBJ2-7; tentatively, D is TRBD2 (5 bases). This CDR3 has 14 amino acids. Germline-derived CDR1 and CDR2 are LNHNV and YYDKDF (reference sequence). Trimming removed 5 bases from V and 6 bases from J, with 17 bases in between. CDR3 coding DNA: TGTGCCACCAGCTCTCCCGGGATCTTACCCGAGCAGTACTTC. Residues: CATSSPGILPEQYF.

This chain joins TRBV5-4 and TRBJ2-7; 7 bases match TRBD1. V trimming: 4 bases; J trimming: 3 bases; junction bases outside the gene matches: 4. CDR1 SGHNT and CDR2 YYREEE come from the germline V gene (reference sequence). The CDR3 loop spans 13 amino acids. CDR3 amino acids: CASSPRDSYEQYF. In DNA, the CDR3 is TGTGCCAGCAGCCCTAGGGACAGCTACGAGCAGTACTTC.

The table lists this clonotype with many counts. The V and J genes are TRBV11-2 and TRBJ2-1; 13 bases align to TRBD2. With 6 bases clipped from V and 7 bases from J, the junction kept 9 bases outside the gene matches. Germline CDR1 and CDR2: SGHAT and FQNNGV. The CDR3 is 16 residues long. The CDR3 spells CASRKLAGGKNNEQFF. The CDR3 DNA follows: TGTGCCAGCAGGAAACTAGCGGGAGGGAAAAATAATGAGCAGTTCTTC.

This clonotype was seen a few times. CDR3 DNA: TGTGCCAGCAGTCAGGTCGGGGACAGAGCCTACGAGCAGTACTTC. Its protein product is CASSQVGDRAYEQYF. V usage is TRBV7-9 and J usage is TRBJ2-7, with 7 bases lining up with TRBD1. The CDR3 is 15 amino acids. The trim removed 6 bases at V and 2 bases at J, leaving 10 bases unmatched. Germline-derived CDR1 and CDR2 are SEHNR and FQNEAQ (reference sequence).

V gene TRBV10-3 combines with J gene TRBJ2-7, with a tentative D call TRBD2 (7 bases). The CDR3 length is 13 residues. V lost 6 bases, J lost 5 bases, and 14 bases lay in between. Looked up from germline, CDR1 is ENHRY and CDR2 is SYGVKD. CDR3 coding DNA: TGTGCCATCAGGGGGACGGGGGGCGACGAGCAGTACTTC. Protein sequence: CAIRGTGGDEQYF.

The chain carries TRBV7-2 and TRBJ2-4; no clear D. The V end lost 5 bases, the J end lost 0 bases, and 14 bases lay between the germline ends. The CDR3 has 16 amino acids. Germline values: CDR1 SGHTA, CDR2 FQGNSA. CDR3 protein: CASSPWTVLAKNIQYF. The DNA of the CDR3 is TGTGCCAGCAGCCCCTGGACGGTTTTAGCCAAAAACATTCAGTACTTC.

This clonotype was recorded a few times. The junction differs from germline at one of its ends, possibly a read error. This chain uses TRBV6-1 with TRBJ2-7; possible D gene TRBD1, 6 bases. CDR1 is MNHNS and CDR2 is SASEGT in the germline V gene. This CDR3 comprises 15 residues. CDR3 residues: CASREADRFAYEQYF. Written as DNA, the CDR3 is TGTGCCAGCAGGGAAGCCGACAGGTTTGCCTACGAGCAGTACTTC.

The chain recombines TRBV11-2 with TRBJ2-3, with 8 bases identical to TRBD2. Germline V gene lookup returns CDR1 SGHAT and CDR2 FQNNGV. V gave up 2 bases and J gave up 4 bases; unmatched junction bases: 11. The CDR3 has 17 residues. The CDR3 sequence is CASSLPASGRGSDTQYF. The DNA of the CDR3 is TGTGCCAGCAGCTTACCCGCGAGCGGGAGAGGGTCAGATACGCAGTATTTT.

This clonotype has just a few counts. V gene TRBV19 combines with J gene TRBJ2-7; TRBD1 matches at 8 bases. CDR3 length equals 13 residues. CDR1 and CDR2 from the germline V gene are LNHDA and SQIVND (reference sequence). Germline trimming cut 5 bases from V and 4 bases from J; bases unmatched to any gene: 4. The CDR3 sequence: CASSHGQGYEQYF. The CDR3 DNA reads TGTGCCAGTAGTCATGGACAGGGTTACGAGCAGTACTTC.

This clonotype was observed at least ten times. The J gene is TRBJ2-7, the V gene TRBV6-2 or TRBV6-3; 8 positions agree with TRBD2. This CDR3 is built from 16 residues. The ends lost 6 bases at V and 3 bases at J; junction bases unmatched: 13. The V gene's germline CDR1 is MNHEY and CDR2 SVGEGT. The CDR3 region is CASRCTLAGMCYEQYF. The CDR3 DNA sequence: TGTGCCAGCAGATGCACCTTAGCGGGAATGTGCTACGAGCAGTACTTC.

This clonotype was recorded a few times. The V call is TRBV12-3 or TRBV12-4, the J call TRBJ2-1; unclear D gene. Deletions cut 5 bases from V and 2 bases from J, with 13 bases between. The CDR3 runs to 15 residues. The CDR3 region is CASSKRNQPYNEQFF. The CDR3 coding sequence is TGTGCCAGCAGTAAACGTAACCAGCCCTACAATGAGCAGTTCTTC.

The chain has TRBV29-1 and TRBJ2-4; D uncertain. V was trimmed by 1 base and J by 8 bases, leaving 6 bases between them. From germline, CDR1 is SQVTM and CDR2 ANQGSEA. The CDR3 is 11 amino acids. CDR3 region: CSVEAVDIQYF. CDR3 nucleotides: TGCAGCGTTGAAGCGGTGGACATTCAGTACTTC.